The source of this TCR beta chain is a study of metastatic and nonmetastatic thyroid tumors. Study context: Repertoires from malignant and benign thyroid patients were compared across blood and tumor or nodule tissue.

Study-wide results and limits: Reports indicated that malignant thyroid tumors showed significantly higher TCR beta diversity than benign nodules did, in blood and tumor.

No patient received treatment before thyroid surgery. The CDR3 covers 19 residues. The germline CDR1 and CDR2 sequences are SGHDN and FVKESK. The ends lost 0 bases at V and 0 bases at J; junction bases unmatched: 8. Original data processing: Researchers built a distant-metastasis classifier for papillary thyroid cancer that drew on CDR3 differences across clinicopathological groups. TCRdb reanalyzed the PCR reads with MiXCR. The V and J calls come from TCRdb's annotation, not from the publication. The repertoire holds around 28,000 clones, roughly 3.5% seen once, with 3% to 3.5% in the top ten. This clone was seen at least ten times. Its antigen is still unknown.

J is TRBJ2-1 and V is TRBV14, with 10 positions matching TRBD2. The clonotype was recovered from a male donor with papillary thyroid cancer or a benign thyroid nodule (not recorded which). Some clones in this sample may be carry-over from other donors' samples. The specimen was blood. CDR3 DNA sequence: TGTGCCAGCAGCCAAGAATTGGGGGCTAGCGGGAGCTCCTACAATGAGCAGTTCTTC. It is translated as CASSQELGASGSSYNEQFF. The complete variable domain, with remaining parts taken from reference TRBV14 and TRBJ2-1, reads EAGVTQFPSHSVIEKGQTVTLRCDPISGHDNLYWYRRVMGKEIKFLLHFVKESKQDESGMPNNRFLAERTGGTYSTLKVQPAELEDSGVYFCASSQELGASGSSYNEQFFGPGTRLTVL.